The following is a T cell receptor (beta chain) sequence with its context. Its specificity is unknown. The data derive from a study of cytomegalovirus exposure and HLA in healthy donors. Study in general: Prior work identified around 110 million unique TCR beta sequences in roughly 180 million T cells.

Both 60 Vbeta primers and 13 Jbeta primers went into the PCR. Repertoires were generated with immunoSEQ multiplex PCR, while TCRdb's copy carries only in-frame clones and drops some. This table lists about 130,000 clones. Overall study results and limits: Follow-up analysis later connected one missense variant in DCLRE1C with trimming of TCR beta V- and J-genes.

This receptor was taken from a woman between 40 and 55 years old in good health and CMV-seropositive. The sequenced material came from PBMCs.

The CDR3: CASSLVGGEETQYF. CDR3 sequence (DNA): TGTGCCAGCAGCTTGGTTGGAGGGGAAGAGACCCAGTACTTC. The chain couples TRBV5-6 to TRBJ2-5, with D possibly matching TRBD2 (6 bases). This CDR3 is built from 14 residues. With 0 bases removed from V and 3 bases from J, the gap between germline ends came to 9 bases. The germline CDR1 and CDR2 sequences are SGHDT and YYEEEE. The entire variable domain, with the rest obtained from reference TRBV5-6 and TRBJ2-5, is as follows: DAGVTQSPTHLIKTRGQQVTLRCSPKSGHDTVSWYQQALGQGPQFIFQYYEEEERQRGNFPDRFSGHQFPNYSSELNVNALLLGDSALYLCASSLVGGEETQYFGPGTRLLVL.